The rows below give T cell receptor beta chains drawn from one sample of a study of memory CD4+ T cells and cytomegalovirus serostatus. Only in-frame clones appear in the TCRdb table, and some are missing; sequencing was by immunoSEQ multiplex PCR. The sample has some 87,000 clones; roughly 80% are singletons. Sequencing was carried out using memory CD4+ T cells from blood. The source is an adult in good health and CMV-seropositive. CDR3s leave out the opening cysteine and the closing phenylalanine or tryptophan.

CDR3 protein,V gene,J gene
ASSSLSLADSYNEQF,TRBV7-8,TRBJ2-1
ASSFKPGELF,TRBV28,TRBJ2-2
ASTTQSLYGYT,TRBV6-5,TRBJ1-2
ASSPTPRTGGEQF,TRBV9,TRBJ2-1
ASSPKVRLNNTGELF,TRBV7-3,TRBJ2-2
ASSVSGRAGNEQF,TRBV2,TRBJ2-1
ASSSGTSGNLAPDTQY,TRBV28,TRBJ2-3
ASSPRGWNTDTQY,TRBV6-1,TRBJ2-3
ASKLAGFTDTQY,TRBV6-5,TRBJ2-3
ASILPLSYEQY,TRBV2,TRBJ2-7
ASSLGTGKMNTEAF,TRBV28,TRBJ1-1
SARDSWGLPQH,TRBV29-1,TRBJ1-5
ASSLEGGTQY,TRBV11-3,TRBJ2-5
ASSWGGLSDYGYT,TRBV5-1,TRBJ1-2
ASSLTGGESYGYT,TRBV5-4,TRBJ1-2
ASSSNGLSTDTQY,TRBV6-4,TRBJ2-3
ASNLPAEDPNQPQH,TRBV7-4,TRBJ1-5
ASSGHGGETQY,TRBV2,TRBJ2-5
ASSRQDGNTEAF,TRBV5-4,TRBJ1-1
ASSLGQFGYEQY,TRBV18,TRBJ2-7
ASSLRLAGTYEQY,TRBV5-5,TRBJ2-7
ASSDIAGGHYEQY,TRBV2,TRBJ2-7
ASTRIRDAGGDTEAF,TRBV28,TRBJ1-1
ASRPGQGASGANVLT,TRBV27,TRBJ2-6
ASSPRRGNEKLF,TRBV7-2,TRBJ1-4
ASSDSSAHNEQF,TRBV18,TRBJ2-1
ASSQEGDSYNQPQH,TRBV4-2,TRBJ1-5
ASRATGTGAKGLF,TRBV19,TRBJ1-4
ASSSQGASYNEQF,TRBV5-8,TRBJ2-1
ASSERTAYNEQF,TRBV2,TRBJ2-1
SAGDRAQETQY,TRBV29-1,TRBJ2-5
ASSLGAAGGPLVEQF,TRBV5-4,TRBJ2-1
ASSFGPSSYEQY,TRBV7-2,TRBJ2-7
ASSQGYSRTDTQY,TRBV5-6,TRBJ2-3
ASSPRFGVGETQY,TRBV18,TRBJ2-5
ASRLIMDGADGYT,TRBV19,TRBJ1-2
ASRPPGLVLF,TRBV2,TRBJ2-1
ASSLAGTGPYEQY,TRBV7-6,TRBJ2-7